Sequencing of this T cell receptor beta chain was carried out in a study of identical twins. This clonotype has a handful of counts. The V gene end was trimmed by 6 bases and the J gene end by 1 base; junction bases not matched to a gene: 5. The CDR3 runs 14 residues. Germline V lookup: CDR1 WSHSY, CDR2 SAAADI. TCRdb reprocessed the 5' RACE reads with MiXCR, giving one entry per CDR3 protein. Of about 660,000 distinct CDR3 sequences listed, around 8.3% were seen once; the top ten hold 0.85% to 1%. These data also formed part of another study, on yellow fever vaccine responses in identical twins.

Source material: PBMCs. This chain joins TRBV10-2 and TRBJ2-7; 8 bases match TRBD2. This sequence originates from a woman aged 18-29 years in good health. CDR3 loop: CASSRVAGSYEQYF. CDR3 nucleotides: TGCGCCAGCAGCCGGGTAGCGGGGTCCTACGAGCAGTACTTC.